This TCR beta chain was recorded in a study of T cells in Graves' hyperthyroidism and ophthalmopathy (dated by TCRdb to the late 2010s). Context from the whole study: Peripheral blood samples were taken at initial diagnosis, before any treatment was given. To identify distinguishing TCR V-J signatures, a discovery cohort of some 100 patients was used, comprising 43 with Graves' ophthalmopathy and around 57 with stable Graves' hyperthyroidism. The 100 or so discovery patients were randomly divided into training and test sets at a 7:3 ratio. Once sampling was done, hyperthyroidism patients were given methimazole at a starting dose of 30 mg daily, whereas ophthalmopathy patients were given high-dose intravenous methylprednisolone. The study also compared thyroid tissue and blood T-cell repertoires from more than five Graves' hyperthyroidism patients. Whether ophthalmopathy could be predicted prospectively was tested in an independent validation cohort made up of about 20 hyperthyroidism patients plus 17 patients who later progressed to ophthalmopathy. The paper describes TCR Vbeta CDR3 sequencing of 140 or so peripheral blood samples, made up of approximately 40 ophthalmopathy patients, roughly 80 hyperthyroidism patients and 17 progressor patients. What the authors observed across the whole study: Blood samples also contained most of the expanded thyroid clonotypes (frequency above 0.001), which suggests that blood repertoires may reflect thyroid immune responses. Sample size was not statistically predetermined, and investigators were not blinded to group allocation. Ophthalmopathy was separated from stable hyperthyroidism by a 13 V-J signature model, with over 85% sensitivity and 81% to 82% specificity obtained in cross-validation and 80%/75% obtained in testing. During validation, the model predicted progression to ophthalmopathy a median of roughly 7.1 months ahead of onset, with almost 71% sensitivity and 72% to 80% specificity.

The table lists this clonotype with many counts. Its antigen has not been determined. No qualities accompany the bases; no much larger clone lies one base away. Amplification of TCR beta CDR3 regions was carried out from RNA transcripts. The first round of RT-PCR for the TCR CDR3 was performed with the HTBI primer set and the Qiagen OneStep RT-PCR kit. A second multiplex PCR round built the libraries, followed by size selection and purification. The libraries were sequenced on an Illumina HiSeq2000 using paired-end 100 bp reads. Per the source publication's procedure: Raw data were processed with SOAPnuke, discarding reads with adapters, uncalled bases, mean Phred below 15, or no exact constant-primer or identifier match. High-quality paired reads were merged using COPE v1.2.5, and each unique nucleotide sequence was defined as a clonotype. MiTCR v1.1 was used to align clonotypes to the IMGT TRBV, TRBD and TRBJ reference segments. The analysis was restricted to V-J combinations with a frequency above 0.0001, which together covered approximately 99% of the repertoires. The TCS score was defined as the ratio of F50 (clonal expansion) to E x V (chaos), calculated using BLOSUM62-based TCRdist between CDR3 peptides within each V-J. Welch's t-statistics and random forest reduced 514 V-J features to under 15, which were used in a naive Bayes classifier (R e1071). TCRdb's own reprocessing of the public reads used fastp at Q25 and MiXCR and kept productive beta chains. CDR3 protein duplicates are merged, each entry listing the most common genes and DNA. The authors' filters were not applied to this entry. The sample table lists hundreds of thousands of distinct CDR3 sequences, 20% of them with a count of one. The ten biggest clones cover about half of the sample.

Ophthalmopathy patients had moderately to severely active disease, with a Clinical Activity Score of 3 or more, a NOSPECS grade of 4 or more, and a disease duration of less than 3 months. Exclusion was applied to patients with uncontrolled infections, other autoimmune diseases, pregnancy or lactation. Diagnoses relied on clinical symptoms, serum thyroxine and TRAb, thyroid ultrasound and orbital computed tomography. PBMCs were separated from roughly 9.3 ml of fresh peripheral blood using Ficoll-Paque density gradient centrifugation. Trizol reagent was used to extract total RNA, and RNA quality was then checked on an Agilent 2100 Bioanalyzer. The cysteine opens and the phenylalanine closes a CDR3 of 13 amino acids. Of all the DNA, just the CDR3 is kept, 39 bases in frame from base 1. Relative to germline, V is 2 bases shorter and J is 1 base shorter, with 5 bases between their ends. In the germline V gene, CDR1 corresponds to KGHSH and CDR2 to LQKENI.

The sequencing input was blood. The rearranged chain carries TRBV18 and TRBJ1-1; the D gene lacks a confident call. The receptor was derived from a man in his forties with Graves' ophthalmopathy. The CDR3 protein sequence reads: CASSPKTNTEAFF. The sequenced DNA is TGTGCCAGCTCACCAAAGACGAACACTGAAGCTTTCTTT. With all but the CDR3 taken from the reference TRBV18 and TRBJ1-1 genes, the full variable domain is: NAGVMQNPRHLVRRRGQEARLRCSPMKGHSHVYWYRQLPEEGLKFMVYLQKENIIDESGMPKERFSAEFPKEGPSILRIQQVVRGDSAAYFCASSPKTNTEAFFGQGTRLTVV.